This T cell receptor beta chain was recorded in a study of shared clonotypes between healthy human individuals. Study-level findings and limits: Sequencing of the sorted subsets was shown by rarefaction to be incomplete despite large depth.

The assay was run at deep level. The repertoire was sequenced with immunoSEQ multiplex PCR; TCRdb's copy has only in-frame clones and lacks some. The sample lists over a million clones, 78% occurring once. Details on this clone: Its matching antigen is unknown.

The CDR3 extends over 15 amino acids. The V and J ends lost 6 bases and 3 bases, in that order; junction bases with no gene match: 6. CDR1 and CDR2 from the germline V gene are SQVTM and ANQGSEA. The material sequenced was memory CD4+ T cells from PBMCs. The sample's subset: CD45RA-negative fraction. The chain has TRBV29-1 and TRBJ2-1, with TRBD2 matching 12 bases. This TCR came from a man aged 18 to 35 in good health. Some clones in this sample may be carry-over from other donors' samples. The CDR3, as DNA: TGCAGCGTATACGGGACTAGCGGGTTCTACAATGAGCAGTTCTTC. Its translation: CSVYGTSGFYNEQFF.